The 15 T cell receptor beta chains below come from one sample, sequenced in a study of cytomegalovirus exposure and HLA in healthy donors. Only in-frame clones appear in the TCRdb table, and some are missing; sequencing was by immunoSEQ multiplex PCR. The table has 240,000 or so clones, around 87% seen once. The sequencing sample was made of PBMCs. These receptor sequences come from a woman under 40 in good health and CMV-seropositive.

Worth noting for this clone: Other DNA sequences within the sample encode an identical CDR3. V gene TRBV27 combines with J gene TRBJ2-7, with 7 bases aligning to TRBD2. Trimming cost V 6 bases and J 2 bases; bases outside gene matches: 4. CDR1 and CDR2 (germline): MNHEY, SMNVEV (reference sequence). The CDR3 spans 13 residues. This CDR3 reads CASSLGLAYEQYF. CDR3 DNA sequence: TGTGCCAGCAGCCTTGGACTAGCCTACGAGCAGTACTTC.

The chain is built from TRBV13 and TRBJ2-2; tentative D call: TRBD1 (8 bases). Per the germline V gene, CDR1 is PRHDT and CDR2 is FYEKMQ (reference sequence). V gave up 1 base and J gave up 5 bases, with 20 bases separating them. This CDR3 is built from 18 residues. The CDR3 region is CASSLVLLDREGTGELFF. The CDR3 DNA follows: TGTGCCAGCAGCTTAGTCCTATTGGACAGGGAGGGGACCGGGGAGCTGTTTTTT.

This chain joins TRBV5-6 and TRBJ2-7; TRBD2 matches 11 bases. With V trimmed by 0 bases and J by 3 bases, 2 bases remained unmatched. Germline V gives CDR1 SGHDT, CDR2 YYEEEE. The CDR3 has 15 amino acids. CDR3 sequence reads: CASSLVLAGGYEQYF. The CDR3 DNA follows: TGTGCCAGCAGCTTGGTTCTAGCGGGAGGCTACGAGCAGTACTTC.

This chain uses TRBV28 with TRBJ2-1; a weak D match, TRBD2 (7 bases). The CDR3 consists of 15 residues. The germline V gene has CDR1 MDHEN and CDR2 SYDVKM. V was cut by 8 bases and J by 8 bases, with 22 bases left in between. The DNA for the CDR3 is TGTGCCAGCTTAGGGGGGACTACCGATCGGGATGAGCAGTTCTTC. Protein product: CASLGGTTDRDEQFF.

This chain uses TRBV6-5 with TRBJ1-1; 8 positions agree with TRBD1. The CDR3 consists of 15 residues. The germline V gene has CDR1 MNHEY and CDR2 SVGAGI. Trimming took 2 bases from V and 4 from J; bases not matched to a gene: 6. The CDR3 nucleotides are TGTGCCAGCAGTTACGGGGCAGGGGGCGTCACTGAAGCTTTCTTT. As protein: CASSYGAGGVTEAFF.

This chain joins TRBV6-1 and TRBJ2-1; D gene ambiguous. V dropped 10 bases and J dropped 6 bases, with 10 bases sitting between them. The CDR3 has 11 amino acids. Germline CDR1 reads MNHNS; CDR2 reads SASEGT. CDR3 residues: CANTRVNEQFF. For the CDR3, the DNA is TGTGCCAACACACGGGTCAATGAGCAGTTCTTC.

The rearrangement joins TRBV27 to TRBJ2-7; possible D gene TRBD2, 6 bases. The V end lost 7 bases, the J end lost 3 bases, and 19 bases lay between the germline ends. Germline V gene lookup returns CDR1 MNHEY and CDR2 SMNVEV (reference sequence). This CDR3 is built from 15 residues. The DNA for the CDR3 is TGTGCCAGCACCCCCAGCGGAGGGAGTCGCTACGAGCAGTACTTC. Amino acid sequence: CASTPSGGSRYEQYF.

The chain carries TRBV30 and TRBJ1-3; unclear D gene. The CDR3 runs to 14 residues. From germline, CDR1 is GTSNPN and CDR2 SVGIG (reference sequence). V lost 0 bases and J 8 bases, leaving 14 bases between the germline ends. CDR3 sequence reads: CAWSVGQNGDTIYF. CDR3 DNA: TGTGCCTGGAGTGTGGGCCAGAACGGGGACACCATATATTTT.

The chain carries TRBV27 and TRBJ1-1; weak D call: TRBD1 (5 bases). V dropped 4 bases and J dropped 8 bases, with 14 bases sitting between them. The CDR3 contains 13 residues. Germline V CDR1 and CDR2: MNHEY, SMNVEV (reference sequence). CDR3 sequence reads: CASSYRDGGEAFF. The CDR3, as DNA: TGTGCCAGCAGTTATAGGGATGGGGGGGAAGCTTTCTTT.

This clone was observed a single time. The rearrangement uses TRBV4-1 and TRBJ2-7; tentative D call: TRBD2 (6 bases). The CDR3 sequence is 17 residues long. Germline CDR1 MGHRA, CDR2 YSYEKL. V dropped 4 bases and J dropped 2 bases, with 21 bases sitting between them. CDR3 DNA: TGCGCCAGCAGCCCGGACCCCCCTTACGGGAGCACCTACGAGCAGTACTTC. Amino acid sequence: CASSPDPPYGSTYEQYF.

V is TRBV25-1 and J is TRBJ2-1; 8 positions match TRBD2. CDR1 is MGHDK and CDR2 is SYGVNS in the germline V gene. This CDR3 has 13 residues. V dropped 7 bases and J dropped 5; count of bases not matched to a gene: 4. CDR3 in amino acids: CASTSGGHNEQFF. The CDR3 DNA reads as TGTGCCAGCACCAGCGGGGGACACAATGAGCAGTTCTTC.

The chain links TRBV5-6 to TRBJ1-3; TRBD1 matches 9 bases. The CDR3 extends over 15 amino acids. Germline V lookup: CDR1 SGHDT, CDR2 YYEEEE. The ends lost 2 bases at V and 4 bases at J; junction bases unmatched: 4. The CDR3 nucleotides are TGTGCCAGCAGCTTTCCCGGGACAGGGGGAAACACCATATATTTT. Translation: CASSFPGTGGNTIYF.

The rearrangement uses TRBV2 and TRBJ2-7; 7 nucleotides match TRBD1. The J segment lost 2 bases and the V segment lost 6 bases, leaving 1 base of the junction unmatched. The germline gives CDR1 SNHLY, CDR2 FYNNEI. The CDR3 runs 12 residues. The CDR3: CASRTGPYEQYF. CDR3 DNA sequence: TGTGCCAGCAGGACAGGGCCCTACGAGCAGTACTTC. Using reference TRBV2 and TRBJ2-7 for the parts outside the CDR3, the full variable domain is EPEVTQTPSHQVTQMGQEVILRCVPISNHLYFYWYRQILGQKVEFLVSFYNNEISEKSEIFDDQFSVERPDGSNFTLKIRSTKLEDSAMYFCASRTGPYEQYFGPGTRLTVT.

In its sample, this clone was seen once. The chain has TRBV6-1 and TRBJ1-2; 9 bases match TRBD1. The germline V gene has CDR1 MNHNS and CDR2 SASEGT. The CDR3 loop spans 15 amino acids. V lost 4 bases and J lost 5; bases outside the gene matches: 8. This chain's CDR3 is CASSGTDRGLYGYTF. As DNA, the CDR3 is TGTGCCAGCAGTGGGACAGACAGGGGGTTATATGGCTACACCTTC.

Here the CDR3 DNA reads TGCAGCGTTGGGGGACAGCCCGCTAACTATGGCTACACCTTC. Residues: CSVGGQPANYGYTF. The gene calls are TRBV29-1 and TRBJ1-2, with 7 bases lining up with TRBD1. Germline-derived CDR1 and CDR2 are SQVTM and ANQGSEA. This CDR3 has 14 amino acids. Losses at the gene ends were 4 bases for V and 0 bases for J; bases not matched to a gene: 5.